This T cell receptor (beta chain) stems from a study of blood T cell repertoires in COVID-19. As for the study in general: PBMCs, B-cell-depleted T cells, or T cells were the source of the cDNA or gDNA that made up the material.

This table comes from immunoSEQ multiplex PCR, and its TCRdb copy is limited to in-frame clones, with some not included. Counted here are some 310,000 clones, 90% occurring once; the ten biggest clones make up around 1%. Seattle cases were enrolled at active infection and followed longitudinally. Trimming cost V 5 bases and J 0 bases, with 13 bases left between them. The CDR3 sequence is 15 residues long. Germline lookup yields CDR1 MNHEY and CDR2 SVGEGT. The material sequenced was peripheral blood. The sequence was collected from a woman aged 40 to 50 with COVID-19, enrolled during active disease. The chain couples TRBV6-2 or TRBV6-3 to TRBJ1-1; a weak D match, TRBD1 (6 bases). The CDR3: CASSNREIMNTEAFF. Written as DNA, the CDR3 is TGTGCCAGCAGTAACAGGGAAATCATGAACACTGAAGCTTTCTTT.